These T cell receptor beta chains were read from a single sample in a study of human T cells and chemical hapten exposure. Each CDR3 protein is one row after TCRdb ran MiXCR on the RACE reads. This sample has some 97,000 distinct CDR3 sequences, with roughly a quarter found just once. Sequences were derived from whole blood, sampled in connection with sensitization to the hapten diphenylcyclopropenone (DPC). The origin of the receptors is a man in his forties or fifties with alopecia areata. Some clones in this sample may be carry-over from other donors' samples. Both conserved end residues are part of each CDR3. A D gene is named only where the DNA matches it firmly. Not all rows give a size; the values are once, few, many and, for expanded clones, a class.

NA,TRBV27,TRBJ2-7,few,CASSLLGYYEQYF,TGTGCCAGCAGTTTATTGGGGTACTACGAGCAGTACTTC
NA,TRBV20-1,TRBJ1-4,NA,CSARDLALGEKLFF,TGCAGTGCTAGAGATCTTGCCCTGGGTGAAAAACTGTTTTTT
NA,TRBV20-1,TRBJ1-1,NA,CSARDRGNTEAFF,TGCAGTGCTAGAGACAGGGGGAACACTGAAGCTTTCTTT
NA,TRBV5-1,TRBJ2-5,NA,CASRLRPGQETQYF,TGCGCCAGCAGGCTGCGGCCAGGCCAAGAGACCCAGTACTTC
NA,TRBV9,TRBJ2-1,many,CASSVELRQGLNEQFF,TGTGCCAGCAGCGTAGAATTAAGGCAGGGCCTCAATGAGCAGTTCTTC
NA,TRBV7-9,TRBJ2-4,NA,CASSAGTAIQYF,TGTGCCAGCAGCGCCGGGACTGCGATACAGTACTTC
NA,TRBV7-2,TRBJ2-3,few,CASSTTKSDTQYF,TGTGCCAGCAGCACCACAAAATCCGATACGCAGTATTTT
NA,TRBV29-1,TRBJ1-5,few,CSVGGNSNQPQHF,TGCAGCGTTGGGGGGAATAGCAATCAGCCCCAGCATTTT
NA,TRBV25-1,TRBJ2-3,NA,CASSESPGSRTDTQYF,TGTGCCAGCAGTGAATCTCCGGGATCCCGCACAGATACGCAGTATTTT
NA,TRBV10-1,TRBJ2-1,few,CASSVGQHNEQFF,TGCGCCAGCAGTGTAGGCCAACACAATGAGCAGTTCTTC
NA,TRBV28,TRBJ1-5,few,CATSAAGFRQPQHF,TGTGCCACGTCCGCGGCCGGGTTTAGGCAGCCCCAGCATTTT
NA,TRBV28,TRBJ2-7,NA,CASSSPGWKDEQYF,TGTGCCAGCAGTTCCCCGGGGTGGAAGGACGAGCAGTACTTC
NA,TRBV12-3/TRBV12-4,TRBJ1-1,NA,CASSFPGVGNTEAFF,TGTGCCAGCAGTTTTCCAGGGGTAGGAAACACTGAAGCTTTCTTT
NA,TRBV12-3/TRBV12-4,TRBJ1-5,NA,CASRASNQPQHF,TGTGCCAGCAGAGCTAGCAATCAGCCCCAGCATTTT
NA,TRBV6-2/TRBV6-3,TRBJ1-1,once,CASRGTTEAFF,TGTGCCAGCAGAGGTACCACTGAAGCTTTCTTT
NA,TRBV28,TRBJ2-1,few,CASSLAFPPEQFF,TGTGCCAGCAGTTTAGCCTTTCCCCCTGAGCAGTTCTTC
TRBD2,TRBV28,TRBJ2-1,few,CASSSLAGSYNEQFF,TGTGCCAGCAGCTCACTAGCGGGCTCCTACAATGAGCAGTTCTTC